This T cell receptor beta chain was obtained from a study of neoadjuvant anti-PD-1 for oral cavity cancer. This clone was counted only a few times. Trimming took 3 bases from V and 0 from J, leaving 0 bases between them. Germline assignment: CDR1 SEHNR and CDR2 FQNEAQ (reference sequence). CDR3 length equals 11 residues. Generated by immunoSEQ multiplex PCR, the TCRdb table keeps only in-frame clones and is missing some. The repertoire has around 62,000 clones, approximately 79% of them found once; the top ten carry 2.5% to 3%. The source material was PBMCs, sampled before nivolumab (anti-PD-1) treatment. The chain recombines TRBV7-9 with TRBJ2-7; D gene unclear. This TCR came from a person aged 35 to 85 with oral cavity squamous cell carcinoma. DNA of the CDR3: TGTGCCAGCAGCTTCTCCTACGAGCAGTACTTC. Translation gives CASSFSYEQYF.